This T cell receptor (beta chain) was captured in a study of blood T cell repertoires in COVID-19. Study summary: T cells, B-cell-depleted T cells, or PBMCs supplied cDNA or gDNA.

Original handling: Estimates of nucleated cell counts were drawn from the amplification of reference gene primers. Clones were read by immunoSEQ multiplex PCR, and TCRdb kept only the in-frame ones, dropping some. V and J calls and clone size are as listed in that table; D and trimming were resolved from the DNA. The table has a few hundred thousand clones, 87% seen once. Trimming cost V 3 bases and J 10 bases; bases outside gene matches: 5. The CDR3 has 12 amino acids. In germline, CDR1 is MDHEN, CDR2 SYDVKM. In its sample, this clone was seen a few times. Sample: peripheral blood. This receptor was identified in a man aged 18-30 years with active or convalescent COVID-19. The chain employs TRBV28 and TRBJ1-1, with TRBD1 identical over 7 bases. The DNA of the CDR3 is TGTGCCAGCAGTTTTTCGGCAGGGGGAGCTTTCTTT. Amino acids: CASSFSAGGAFF.